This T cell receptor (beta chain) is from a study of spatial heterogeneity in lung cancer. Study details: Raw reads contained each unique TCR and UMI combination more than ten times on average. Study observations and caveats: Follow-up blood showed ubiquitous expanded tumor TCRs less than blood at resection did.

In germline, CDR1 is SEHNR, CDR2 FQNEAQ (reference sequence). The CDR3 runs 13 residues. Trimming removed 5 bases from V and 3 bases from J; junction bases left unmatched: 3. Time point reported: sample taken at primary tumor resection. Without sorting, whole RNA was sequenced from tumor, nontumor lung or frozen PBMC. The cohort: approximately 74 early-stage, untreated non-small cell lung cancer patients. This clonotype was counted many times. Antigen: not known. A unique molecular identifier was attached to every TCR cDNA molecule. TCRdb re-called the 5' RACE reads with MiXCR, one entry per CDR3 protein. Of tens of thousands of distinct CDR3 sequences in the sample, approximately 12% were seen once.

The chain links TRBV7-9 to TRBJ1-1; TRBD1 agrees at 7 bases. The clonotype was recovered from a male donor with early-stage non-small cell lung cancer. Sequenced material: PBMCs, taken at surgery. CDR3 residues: CASSRDRDTEAFF. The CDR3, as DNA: TGTGCCAGCAGCCGGGACAGAGACACTGAAGCTTTCTTT. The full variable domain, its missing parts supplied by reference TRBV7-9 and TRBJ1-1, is DTGVSQNPRHKITKRGQNVTFRCDPISEHNRLYWYRQTLGQGPEFLTYFQNEAQLEKSRLLSDRFSAERPKGSFSTLEIQRTEQGDSAMYLCASSRDRDTEAFFGQGTRLTVV.